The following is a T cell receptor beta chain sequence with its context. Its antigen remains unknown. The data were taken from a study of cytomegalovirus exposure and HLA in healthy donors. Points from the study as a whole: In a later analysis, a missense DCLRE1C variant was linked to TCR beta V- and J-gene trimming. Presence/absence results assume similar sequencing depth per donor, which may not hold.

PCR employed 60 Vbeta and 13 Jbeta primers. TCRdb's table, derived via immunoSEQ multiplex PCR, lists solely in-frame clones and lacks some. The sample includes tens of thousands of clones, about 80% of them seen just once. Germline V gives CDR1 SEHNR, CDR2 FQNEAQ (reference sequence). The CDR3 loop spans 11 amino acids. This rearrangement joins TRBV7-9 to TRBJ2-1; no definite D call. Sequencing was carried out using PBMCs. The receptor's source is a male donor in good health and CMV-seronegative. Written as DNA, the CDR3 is TGTGCTACGACGGAGACGGTCGGCGAGTTCTTC. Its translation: CATTETVGEFF.